Described below is a single TCR beta chain sequence and its context. Its antigen is not known. This sample is drawn from a study of chemoradiotherapy in HPV16-positive cancers. General study results and limits: Candidate HPV-specific clones and E7-related TCR motifs grew in tumor during treatment. For HPV16-positive patients, expanding HPV-responsive T cells associated with longer recurrence-free survival. The functional HPV-specific definition rests on just a couple of HPV16-positive patients.

Clones were read by immunoSEQ multiplex PCR, and TCRdb kept only the in-frame ones, dropping some. The sample lists some 25,000 clones; roughly 95% were seen once. With 1 base removed from V and 1 base from J, the gap between germline ends came to 13 bases. Germline V CDR1 and CDR2: LGHNA, YSLEER. The CDR3 has 16 residues. Sampling was carried out from a patient who underwent chemoradiotherapy. The source is a human donor with HPV-associated anogenital cancer. The chain couples TRBV4-3 to TRBJ1-2; D is possibly TRBD1 (5 bases). The CDR3 DNA sequence: TGCGCCAGCAGCCAAGGGACTTCGACAGTTAACTATGGCTACACCTTC. This translates into CASSQGTSTVNYGYTF.